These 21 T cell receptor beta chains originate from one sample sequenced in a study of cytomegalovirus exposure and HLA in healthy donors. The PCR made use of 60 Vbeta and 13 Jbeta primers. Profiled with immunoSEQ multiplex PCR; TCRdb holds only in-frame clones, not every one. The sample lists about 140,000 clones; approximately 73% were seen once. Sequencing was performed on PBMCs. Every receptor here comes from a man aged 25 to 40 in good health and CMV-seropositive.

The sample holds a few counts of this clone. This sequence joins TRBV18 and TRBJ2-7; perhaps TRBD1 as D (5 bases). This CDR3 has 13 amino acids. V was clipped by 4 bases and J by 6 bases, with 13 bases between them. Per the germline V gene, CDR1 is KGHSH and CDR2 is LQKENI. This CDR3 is CASSRDQDSEQYF. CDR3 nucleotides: TGTGCCAGCTCACGGGATCAAGACAGCGAGCAGTACTTC.

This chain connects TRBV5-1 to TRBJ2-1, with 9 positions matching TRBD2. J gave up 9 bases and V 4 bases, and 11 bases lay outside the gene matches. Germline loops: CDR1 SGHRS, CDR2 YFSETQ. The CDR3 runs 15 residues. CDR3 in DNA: TGCGCCAGCAGCCCGGACGCGGGAGGGCCCACTGAGCAGTTCTTC. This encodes CASSPDAGGPTEQFF.

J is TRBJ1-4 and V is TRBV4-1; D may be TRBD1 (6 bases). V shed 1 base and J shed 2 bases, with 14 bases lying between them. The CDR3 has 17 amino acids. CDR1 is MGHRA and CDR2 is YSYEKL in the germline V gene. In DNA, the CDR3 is TGCGCCAGCAGCCAAGTACAGGGTTACAGGACTAATGAAAAACTGTTTTTT. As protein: CASSQVQGYRTNEKLFF.

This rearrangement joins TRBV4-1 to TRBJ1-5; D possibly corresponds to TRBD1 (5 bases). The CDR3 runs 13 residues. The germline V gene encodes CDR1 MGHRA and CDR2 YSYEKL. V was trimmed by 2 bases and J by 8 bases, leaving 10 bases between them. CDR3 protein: CASSQTWGEPQHF. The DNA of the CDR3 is TGCGCCAGCAGCCAAACTTGGGGGGAGCCCCAGCATTTT.

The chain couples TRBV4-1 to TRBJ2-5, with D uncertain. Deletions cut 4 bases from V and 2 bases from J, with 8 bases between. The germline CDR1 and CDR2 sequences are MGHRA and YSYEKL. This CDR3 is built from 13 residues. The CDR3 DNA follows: TGCGCCAGCAGCCCCCGAGGACAAGAGACCCAGTACTTC. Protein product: CASSPRGQETQYF.

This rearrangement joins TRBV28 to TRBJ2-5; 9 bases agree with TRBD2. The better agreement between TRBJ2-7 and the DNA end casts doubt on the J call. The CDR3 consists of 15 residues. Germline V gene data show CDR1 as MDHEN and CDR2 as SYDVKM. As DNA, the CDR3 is TGTGCCAGCAGCTTAGCGGGAGTGGGGTCCTACGAGCAGTACTTC. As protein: CASSLAGVGSYEQYF.

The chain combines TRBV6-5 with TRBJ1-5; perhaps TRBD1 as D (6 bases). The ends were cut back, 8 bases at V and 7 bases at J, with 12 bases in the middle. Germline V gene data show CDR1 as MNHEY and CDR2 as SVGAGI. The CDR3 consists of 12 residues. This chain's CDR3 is CASVGQLQPQHF. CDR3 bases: TGTGCCAGCGTCGGACAGCTCCAGCCCCAGCATTTT.

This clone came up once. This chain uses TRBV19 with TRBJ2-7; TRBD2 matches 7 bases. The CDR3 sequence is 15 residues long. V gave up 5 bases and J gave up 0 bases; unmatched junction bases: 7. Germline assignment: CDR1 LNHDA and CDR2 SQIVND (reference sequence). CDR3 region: CASSPQGGSSYEQYF. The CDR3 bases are TGTGCCAGTAGTCCGCAGGGAGGGAGCTCCTACGAGCAGTACTTC.

CDR3 in DNA: TGTGCCAGCAGCCGAGACGGGGGGAACACTGAAGCTTTCTTT. Translating it yields CASSRDGGNTEAFF. The gene calls are TRBV7-9 and TRBJ1-1, with D possibly TRBD1 on 5 matching bases. Germline loops: CDR1 SEHNR, CDR2 FQNEAQ (reference sequence). V lost 5 bases and J lost 1, with 11 bases in between. The CDR3 length is 14 residues.

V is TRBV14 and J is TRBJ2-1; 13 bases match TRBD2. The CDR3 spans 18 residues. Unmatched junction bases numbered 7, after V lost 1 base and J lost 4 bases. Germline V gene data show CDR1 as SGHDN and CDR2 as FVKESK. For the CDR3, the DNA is TGTGCCAGCAGCCAAGGAGTACTAGCGGGAGGGTATTACAATGAGCAGTTCTTC. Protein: CASSQGVLAGGYYNEQFF.

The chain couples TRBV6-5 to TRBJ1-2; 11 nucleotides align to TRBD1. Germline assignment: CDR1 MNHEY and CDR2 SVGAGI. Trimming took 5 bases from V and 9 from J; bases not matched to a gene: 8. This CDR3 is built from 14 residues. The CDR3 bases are TGTGCCAGCAGTCTCGGACAGGGGGCTGCAAGCTACACCTTC. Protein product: CASSLGQGAASYTF.

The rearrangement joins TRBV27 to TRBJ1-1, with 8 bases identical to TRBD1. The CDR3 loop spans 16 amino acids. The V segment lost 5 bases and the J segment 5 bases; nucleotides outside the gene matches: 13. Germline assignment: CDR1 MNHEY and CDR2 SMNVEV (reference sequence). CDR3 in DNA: TGTGCCAGCAGTCCGCTAACCTTACAGGGGGGTACTGAAGCTTTCTTT. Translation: CASSPLTLQGGTEAFF.

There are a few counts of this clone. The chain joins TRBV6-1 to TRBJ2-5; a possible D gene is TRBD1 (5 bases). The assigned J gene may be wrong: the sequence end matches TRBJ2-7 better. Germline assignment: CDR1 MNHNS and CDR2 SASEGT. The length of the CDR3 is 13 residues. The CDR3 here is CASSGMGLYEQYF. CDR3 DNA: TGTGCCAGCAGTGGTATGGGGCTCTACGAGCAGTACTTC.

The CDR3 reads CASSYRLHPQRMNTEAFF. The CDR3 nucleotides are TGTGCCAGCAGTTACCGTTTACACCCCCAGCGGATGAACACTGAAGCTTTCTTT. The chain is built from TRBV27 and TRBJ1-1; D is unclear. Trimming cost V 4 bases and J 0 bases, with 21 bases left between them. Germline values: CDR1 MNHEY, CDR2 SMNVEV (reference sequence). There are 18 residues in the CDR3.

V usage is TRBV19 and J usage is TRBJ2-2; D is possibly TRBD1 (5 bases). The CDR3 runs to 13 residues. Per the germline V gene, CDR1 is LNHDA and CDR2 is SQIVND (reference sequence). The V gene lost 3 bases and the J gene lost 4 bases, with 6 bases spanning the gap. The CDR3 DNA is TGTGCCAGTAGTATCCAGGGCACCGGGGAGCTGTTTTTT. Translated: CASSIQGTGELFF.

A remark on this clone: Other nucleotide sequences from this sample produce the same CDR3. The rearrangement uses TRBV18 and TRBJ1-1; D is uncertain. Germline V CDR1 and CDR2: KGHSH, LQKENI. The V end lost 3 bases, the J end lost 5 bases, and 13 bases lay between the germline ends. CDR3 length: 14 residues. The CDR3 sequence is CASSPGGLGTEAFF. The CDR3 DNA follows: TGTGCCAGCTCACCTGGAGGGCTTGGTACTGAAGCTTTCTTT.

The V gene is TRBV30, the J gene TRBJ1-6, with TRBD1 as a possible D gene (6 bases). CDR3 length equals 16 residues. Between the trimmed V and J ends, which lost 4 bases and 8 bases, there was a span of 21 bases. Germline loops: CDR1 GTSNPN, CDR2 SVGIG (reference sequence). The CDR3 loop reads CAWKGRTGTTDSPLHF. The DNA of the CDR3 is TGTGCCTGGAAGGGCCGAACCGGGACAACGGATTCACCCCTCCACTTT.

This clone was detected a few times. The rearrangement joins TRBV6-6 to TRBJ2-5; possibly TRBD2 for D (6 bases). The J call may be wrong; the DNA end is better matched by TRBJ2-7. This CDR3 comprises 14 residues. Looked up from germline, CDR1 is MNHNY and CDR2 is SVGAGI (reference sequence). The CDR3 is CASSQGLLTYEQYF. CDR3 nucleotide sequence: TGTGCCAGCAGTCAGGGACTCCTCACCTACGAGCAGTACTTC.

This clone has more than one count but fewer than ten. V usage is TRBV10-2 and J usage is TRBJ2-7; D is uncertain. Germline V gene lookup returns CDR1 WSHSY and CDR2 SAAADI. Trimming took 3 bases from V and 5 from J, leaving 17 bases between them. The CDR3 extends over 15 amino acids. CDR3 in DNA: TGCGCCAGCAGTGAATTTTCCCTAGGTACGGACGAGCAGTACTTC. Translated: CASSEFSLGTDEQYF.

This chain's CDR3 is CASSIGQTTGELFF. DNA for the CDR3: TGTGCCAGCAGCATCGGACAAACCACCGGGGAGCTGTTTTTT. This chain connects TRBV7-3 to TRBJ2-2; D may be TRBD1 (5 bases). V lost 5 bases, J lost 4 bases, and 11 bases lay in between. The CDR3 has 14 residues. The V gene's germline CDR1 is SGHTA and CDR2 FQGTGA.

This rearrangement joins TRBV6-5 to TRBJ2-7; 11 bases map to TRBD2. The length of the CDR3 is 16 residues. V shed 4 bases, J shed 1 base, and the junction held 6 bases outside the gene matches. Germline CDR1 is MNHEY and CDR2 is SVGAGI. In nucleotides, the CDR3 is TGTGCCAGCAGTTCCCAAACTAGCGGGGGTTCCTACGAGCAGTACTTC. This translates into CASSSQTSGGSYEQYF.